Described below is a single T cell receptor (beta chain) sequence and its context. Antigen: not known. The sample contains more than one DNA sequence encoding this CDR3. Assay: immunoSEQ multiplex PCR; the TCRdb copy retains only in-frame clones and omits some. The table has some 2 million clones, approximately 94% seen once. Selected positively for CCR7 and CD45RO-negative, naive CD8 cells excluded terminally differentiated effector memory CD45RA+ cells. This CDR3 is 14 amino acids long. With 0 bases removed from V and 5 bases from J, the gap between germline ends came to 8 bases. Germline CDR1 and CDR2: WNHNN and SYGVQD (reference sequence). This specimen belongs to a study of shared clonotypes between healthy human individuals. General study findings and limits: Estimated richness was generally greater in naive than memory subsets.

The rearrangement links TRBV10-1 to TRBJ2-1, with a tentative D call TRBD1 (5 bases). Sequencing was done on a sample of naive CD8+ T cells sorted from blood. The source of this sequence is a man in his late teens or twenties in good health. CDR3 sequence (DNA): TGCGCCAGCAGTGAGTCCCCCAGGGACAATGAGCAGTTCTTC. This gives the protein CASSESPRDNEQFF.